This is a list of T cell receptor beta chains from one sample in a study of T cells in narcolepsy. Measured with immunoSEQ multiplex PCR; TCRdb has only the in-frame clones, and not every one. This table has about 43,000 clones, about 91% appearing once. Sequencing was carried out using CD45RA- memory CD4+ T cells from PBMCs. The receptors originated from a human donor with narcolepsy. CDR3s include the opening cysteine and the closing phenylalanine or tryptophan. D genes are given only for firm matches. Clone size, where shown, is once, few, many, or a class for clones that have expanded.

CDR3,DNA,D,V,J,size
CASSTHNYEQYF,TGTGCCAGCAGCACCCACAACTACGAGCAGTACTTC,-,TRBV7-9,TRBJ2-7,-
CASSLGVQGLEGYTF,TGTGCCAGCAGCTTAGGAGTACAGGGCTTGGAAGGCTACACCTTC,-,TRBV11-2,TRBJ1-2,-
CASSPPGTGGADTQYF,TGCGCCAGCAGCCCTCCCGGGACAGGGGGAGCAGATACGCAGTATTTT,TRBD1,TRBV5-1,TRBJ2-3,-
CASSAANGITEKLFF,TGTGCCAGTAGTGCAGCAAACGGGATTACCGAAAAACTGTTTTTT,-,TRBV19,TRBJ1-4,once
CASSFTTSTDTQYF,TGTGCCAGCAGCTTTACTACTAGCACAGATACGCAGTATTTT,-,TRBV7-9,TRBJ2-3,once
CASSLGVAGGYEQYF,TGCGCCAGCAGCTTGGGGGTAGCGGGAGGATATGAGCAGTACTTC,TRBD2,TRBV5-1,TRBJ2-7,-
CASSLGRDGNEKLFF,TGTGCCAGCAGCTTAGGGAGGGACGGTAATGAAAAACTGTTTTTT,-,TRBV5-4,TRBJ1-4,-
CASSPRVRQGENGYTF,TGTGCCAGCTCACCACGTGTTAGACAGGGGGAGAATGGCTACACCTTC,TRBD1,TRBV18,TRBJ1-2,-
CASAGTTHGYTF,TGTGCCAGTGCCGGGACAACCCATGGCTACACCTTC,-,TRBV19,TRBJ1-2,-
CASSRQGGSYEQYF,TGTGCCAGCAGCCGTCAAGGCGGCTCCTACGAGCAGTACTTC,-,TRBV6-5,TRBJ2-7,-
CASSQEGQAGDTQYF,TGCGCCAGCAGCCAGGAGGGACAGGCCGGGGATACGCAGTATTTT,TRBD1,TRBV4-3,TRBJ2-3,-
CASTRQSSYEQYF,TGTGCCAGCACCCGACAGTCTAGCTACGAGCAGTACTTC,-,TRBV6-1,TRBJ2-7,-
CASSLYKGQNGGNEQFF,TGCGCCAGCAGCCTATACAAGGGCCAAAACGGAGGCAATGAGCAGTTCTTC,-,TRBV5-1,TRBJ2-1,-
CASSLLGNSNQPQHF,TGTGCCAGCAGCTTACTCGGCAATTCCAATCAGCCCCAGCATTTT,-,TRBV5-8,TRBJ1-5,-
CASTSGTGGRSFEAFF,TGTGCCAGCACCTCCGGGACTGGGGGGAGAAGTTTTGAAGCTTTCTTT,-,TRBV25-1,TRBJ1-1,-
CASSTGQKGLTGELFF,TGCGCCAGCAGCACCGGACAGAAAGGTTTGACCGGGGAGCTGTTTTTT,-,TRBV5-1,TRBJ2-2,-
CASSLTNTEAFF,TGTGCCAGCAGCTTAACGAACACTGAAGCTTTCTTT,-,TRBV11-3,TRBJ1-1,-
CSVGKGSYEQYF,TGCAGCGTTGGAAAGGGCTCCTACGAGCAGTACTTC,-,TRBV29-1,TRBJ2-7,-
CASSRPGLGETQYF,TGTGCCAGCAGCCGTCCGGGACTCGGGGAGACCCAGTACTTC,-,TRBV11-1,TRBJ2-5,-
CASSPGPTNTEAFF,TGTGCCAGCAGCCCGGGACCTACGAACACTGAAGCTTTCTTT,-,TRBV7-6,TRBJ1-1,-
CASSQGTYGYTF,TGTGCCAGCAGCCAGGGGACCTATGGCTACACCTTC,-,TRBV6-5,TRBJ1-2,-
CSVDLGGNEQFF,TGCAGCGTTGACCTAGGCGGCAATGAGCAGTTCTTC,-,TRBV29-1,TRBJ2-1,-
CASMGALGSDTDTQYF,TGTGCCAGTATGGGGGCCTTGGGGTCGGACACAGATACGCAGTATTTT,-,TRBV19,TRBJ2-3,-
CASSLGGSNGKGYTF,TGTGCCAGCAGCTTGGGGGGGTCAAATGGCAAAGGCTACACCTTC,-,TRBV5-5,TRBJ1-2,-
CASSPLPSLPPNEQFF,TGCGCCAGCAGCCCTCTCCCGAGTCTTCCTCCTAATGAGCAGTTCTTC,-,TRBV4-1,TRBJ2-1,once
CASSPLGRAYEQYF,TGCGCCAGCAGCCCGCTTGGACGGGCCTACGAGCAGTACTTC,-,TRBV5-1,TRBJ2-7,-
CASTPGTSGRTEQYF,TGTGCCAGCACTCCGGGGACTAGCGGGAGGACCGAGCAGTACTTC,TRBD2,TRBV2,TRBJ2-7,few
CASSLHPGTMNTEAFF,TGCGCCAGCAGCTTGCATCCAGGGACCATGAACACTGAAGCTTTCTTT,-,TRBV5-1,TRBJ1-1,-
CASCVGRGNQPQHF,TGTGCCAGCTGCGTGGGGCGGGGCAATCAGCCCCAGCATTTT,-,TRBV6-1,TRBJ1-5,-
CASSSQGAPGNEQFF,TGTGCCAGCAGTTCACAGGGGGCGCCGGGCAATGAGCAGTTCTTC,TRBD1,TRBV27,TRBJ2-1,-
CASSAGQASSYNSPLHF,TGTGCCAGCAGCGCAGGACAGGCGAGCTCCTATAATTCACCCCTCCACTTT,TRBD1,TRBV11-3,TRBJ1-6,-
CASSLGTGATNEKLFF,TGTGCCAGCAGCTTAGGAACGGGTGCAACTAATGAAAAACTGTTTTTT,-,TRBV11-2,TRBJ1-4,-
CASAWSGGQNEKLFF,TGTGCCTCAGCGTGGTCGGGAGGTCAAAATGAAAAACTGTTTTTT,-,TRBV30,TRBJ1-4,-
CASGAGDSYNEQFF,TGTGCCAGCGGGGCAGGGGACTCCTACAATGAGCAGTTCTTC,-,TRBV6-1,TRBJ2-1,-
CASSTPAPRNQPQHF,TGTGCCAGTAGTACCCCAGCGCCCCGCAATCAGCCCCAGCATTTT,-,TRBV19,TRBJ1-5,-
CASSITGTAHSPLHF,TGTGCCAGTAGTATCACCGGGACAGCCCATTCACCCCTCCACTTT,TRBD1,TRBV19,TRBJ1-6,few
CASSSAAAGAYNEQFF,TGTGCCAGCAGCTCGGCCGCAGCGGGAGCGTACAATGAGCAGTTCTTC,TRBD2,TRBV5-6,TRBJ2-1,-
CASSLELGQGIYF,TGTGCCAGCAGCTTAGAGCTGGGACAGGGCATATATTTT,TRBD1,TRBV11-2,TRBJ1-3,-
CASTRRTSGADTQYF,TGTGCCAGCACCAGAAGGACTAGCGGGGCTGATACGCAGTATTTT,TRBD2,TRBV13,TRBJ2-3,once
CASSLSDRALNNEQFF,TGCGCCAGCAGCCTATCGGACAGGGCCCTAAACAATGAGCAGTTCTTC,TRBD1,TRBV5-1,TRBJ2-1,-
CASSLQTRQPQHF,TGTGCCAGCAGCTTACAGACACGTCAGCCCCAGCATTTT,-,TRBV7-2,TRBJ1-5,-
CASSTGTSAQETQYF,TGTGCCAGTAGCACAGGGACTAGCGCGCAAGAGACCCAGTACTTC,TRBD2,TRBV19,TRBJ2-5,-
CASSSGFQPQHF,TGTGCCAGCAGTTCGGGTTTCCAGCCCCAGCATTTT,-,TRBV6-5,TRBJ1-5,-
CASSGILASLTDTQYF,TGTGCCAGCAGCGGGATCCTAGCATCTCTCACAGATACGCAGTATTTT,-,TRBV11-3,TRBJ2-3,once
CSVNLGSGNYEQYF,TGCAGCGTCAATCTGGGCTCAGGTAACTACGAGCAGTACTTC,-,TRBV29-1,TRBJ2-7,-
CASSRGIYEKLFF,TGTGCCAGCTCCCGCGGGATATATGAAAAACTGTTTTTT,-,TRBV18,TRBJ1-4,-
CASSESGTSGSSETQYF,TGCGCCAGCAGTGAGTCGGGGACTAGCGGGAGTTCGGAGACCCAGTACTTC,TRBD2,TRBV10-1,TRBJ2-5,-
CASQGTAAGNTIYF,TGTGCCAGCCAAGGGACAGCCGCTGGAAACACCATATATTTT,TRBD1,TRBV2,TRBJ1-3,few
CAWSAPGGMTNEKLFF,TGTGCCTGGAGCGCTCCCGGGGGTATGACTAATGAAAAACTGTTTTTT,-,TRBV30,TRBJ1-4,-
CASSEVVGVGVTGELFF,TGTGCCAGCAGTGAGGTTGTTGGGGTTGGAGTTACCGGGGAGCTGTTTTTT,-,TRBV6-1,TRBJ2-2,-
CSVVMGRGQGGSGYTF,TGCAGCGTTGTGATGGGTCGGGGACAGGGGGGTTCTGGCTACACCTTC,TRBD1,TRBV29-1,TRBJ1-2,-
CASSPTSGGSRDTQYF,TGCGCCAGCAGCCCGACTAGCGGGGGGAGTAGGGATACGCAGTATTTT,TRBD2,TRBV4-3,TRBJ2-3,-
CASVDSGWGLDEQFF,TGCGCCAGCGTTGATAGCGGGTGGGGATTGGATGAGCAGTTCTTC,TRBD2,TRBV5-1,TRBJ2-1,-
CASSIGQATYGYTF,TGTGCCAGTAGCATCGGACAGGCCACCTATGGCTACACCTTC,TRBD1,TRBV19,TRBJ1-2,-
CASKGISQKATVLPDTQYF,TGCGCCAGCAAGGGGATATCCCAAAAAGCGACAGTCCTACCGGATACGCAGTATTTT,-,TRBV10-2,TRBJ2-3,-
CASSENGELFF,TGTGCCAGCAGTGAGAACGGGGAGCTGTTTTTT,-,TRBV6-4,TRBJ2-2,once
CAISTGGAGEKLFF,TGTGCCATCAGCACAGGAGGGGCAGGTGAAAAACTGTTTTTT,-,TRBV10-3,TRBJ1-4,-
CAISLNGDNEQFF,TGTGCCATCAGCCTAAACGGGGACAATGAGCAGTTCTTC,-,TRBV10-3,TRBJ2-1,medium-sized
CASSWARAYEQYF,TGTGCCAGCAGTTGGGCCCGCGCCTACGAGCAGTACTTC,-,TRBV6-5,TRBJ2-7,-
CASSDRGVTEAFF,TGTGCCAGCAGCGACAGGGGCGTGACTGAAGCTTTCTTT,TRBD1,TRBV6-1,TRBJ1-1,-